What follows are 6 T cell receptor beta chains derived from one specimen sequenced in a study of identical twins. TCRdb redid the calling of the 5' RACE reads with MiXCR, one entry per CDR3 protein. The repertoire holds nearly 900,000 distinct CDR3 sequences, 9% to 15% seen once, with around 1.5% in the top ten. This same sample was also part of a study on yellow fever vaccine responses in identical twins.

The sequenced sample was PBMCs. These receptors came from a woman aged 18-29 years in good health.

There are many counts of this clonotype. The chain links TRBV10-3 to TRBJ2-2; 9 bases are a match to TRBD2. CDR3 length equals 15 residues. J lost 4 bases, V lost 4 bases, and 4 bases had no gene match. Germline V gene data show CDR1 as ENHRY and CDR2 as SYGVKD. CDR3 sequence (DNA): TGTGCCATCAGTGCTCCTAGCGGGGTCACCGGGGAGCTGTTTTTT. Protein product: CAISAPSGVTGELFF.

This clonotype was counted between two and nine times. The junction differs from germline at one of its ends, possibly a read error. The J gene is TRBJ2-1, the V gene TRBV10-3; possibly TRBD2 for D (5 bases). The germline CDR1 and CDR2 sequences are ENHRY and SYGVKD. The CDR3 consists of 11 residues. CDR3 protein: CATSEGDEQFF. The CDR3 nucleotides are TGTGCCACCAGTGAGGGTGATGAGCAGTTCTTC.

This clonotype was detected many times. The chain links TRBV6-1 to TRBJ1-4, with no clear D. V lost 3 bases to trimming and J lost 11 bases, with 4 bases between them. Germline lookup yields CDR1 MNHNS and CDR2 SASEGT. The CDR3 contains 10 residues. CDR3 amino acids: CASSEGKLFF. The CDR3 nucleotides are TGTGCCAGCAGTGAGGGGAAACTGTTTTTT.

This clonotype was seen a few times. The chain carries TRBV5-1 and TRBJ2-3, with D perhaps being TRBD1 or TRBD2 (5 bases each). The CDR3 has 16 residues. The V end lost 4 bases, the J end lost 7 bases, and 22 bases lay between the germline ends. The germline V gene has CDR1 SGHRS and CDR2 YFSETQ. DNA of the CDR3: TGCGCCAGCAGCCCGGGTGGGGGTGCTAGCACCCATACGCAGTATTTT. It translates to CASSPGGGASTHTQYF.

This clonotype was counted between two and nine times. The rearrangement joins TRBV10-3 to TRBJ1-1, with 9 bases that match TRBD1. J gave up 7 bases and V 11 bases, and 8 bases lay outside the gene matches. The CDR3 totals 12 residues. Germline values: CDR1 ENHRY, CDR2 SYGVKD. CDR3 in DNA: TGTGCCGCCCGGACAGGGGAACATGAAGCTTTCTTT. It encodes CAARTGEHEAFF.

CDR3 sequence reads: CATSDPGGTSGNTQYF. In nucleotides, the CDR3 is TGTGCCACCAGTGACCCAGGGGGGACAAGCGGGAATACGCAGTATTTT. V gene TRBV24-1 combines with J gene TRBJ2-3; D assignment may be TRBD1 or TRBD2 (7 bases each). Trimming took off 4 bases at V and 7 bases at J, with 20 bases between the two ends. CDR3 length: 16 residues. Germline CDR1 KGHDR, CDR2 SFDVKD.